The 14 T cell receptor beta chains given below trace back to one sample, sequenced in a study of T-cell reconstitution after alpha-beta-depleted transplantation in children. TCRbeta library construction was performed incorporating unique molecular identifiers. TCRdb analysed the PCR reads with MiXCR anew, one entry per CDR3 protein. The sample consists of a few hundred thousand distinct CDR3 sequences, approximately 12% of them appearing once. Sequenced material: PBMCs, mostly from graft donor cells, taken 360 days after TCRalphabeta/CD19-depleted stem cell transplant. These receptors originate from a male patient younger than 18 who had a stem cell transplant for acute myeloid leukemia, so the T cells may come from the graft donor.

This clonotype was observed many times. The rearrangement links TRBV11-3 to TRBJ2-1; TRBD2 matches at 13 bases. After removal of 1 base from V and 10 bases from J, the junction contained 4 bases not matched to a gene. This CDR3 has 15 amino acids. Germline CDR1 and CDR2: SGHNT and YENEEA. CDR3 sequence reads: CASSLAILAGGEQFF. CDR3 DNA: TGTGCCAGCAGCTTAGCGATACTAGCGGGAGGGGAGCAGTTCTTC.

This clonotype has only a few counts. The V and J genes are TRBV4-2 and TRBJ2-2; a possible D gene is TRBD2 (6 bases). The CDR3 length is 16 residues. Germline CDR1 and CDR2: LGHNA and YNFKEQ. Between the trimmed V and J ends, which lost 1 base and 4 bases, there was a span of 13 bases. The CDR3 bases are TGTGCCAGCAGCCAAGGGGGACTCAGCTCCACCGGGGAGCTGTTTTTT. Encoded protein: CASSQGGLSSTGELFF.

Worth noting for this clonotype: Being one base from a much bigger clone, this may be a read error. The chain joins TRBV20-1 to TRBJ2-2; TRBD2 agrees at 13 bases. V was pared by 5 bases and J by 9 bases, with 6 bases of the junction left unmatched. The CDR3 is 14 amino acids. Germline V gives CDR1 DFQATT, CDR2 SNEGSKA (reference sequence). This CDR3 is CSALLAGGPRELFF. CDR3 sequence (DNA): TGCAGTGCTTTACTAGCGGGAGGGCCCAGGGAGCTGTTTTTT.

This rearrangement joins TRBV30 to TRBJ2-1, with TRBD1 matching 10 bases. V shed 8 bases and J 4 bases; nucleotides not matched to a gene: 8. The germline gives CDR1 GTSNPN, CDR2 SVGIG (reference sequence). This CDR3 has 14 amino acids. The CDR3 bases are TGTGCCGGGACAGGGGTTAGAGGATACAATGAGCAGTTCTTC. Protein: CAGTGVRGYNEQFF.

This clonotype was observed many times. The rearrangement uses TRBV20-1 and TRBJ2-5, with D possibly matching TRBD1 (6 bases). This CDR3 has 14 residues. Germline CDR1 is DFQATT and CDR2 is SNEGSKA (reference sequence). Trimming shortened V by 5 bases and J by 0 bases, and 13 bases separated the two germline ends. In DNA form, the CDR3 reads TGCAGTGCTGACCTCGACAGGTACCAAGAGACCCAGTACTTC. Protein: CSADLDRYQETQYF.

The chain couples TRBV29-1 to TRBJ2-7; 8 bases match TRBD2. Germline CDR1 is SQVTM and CDR2 is ANQGSEA. V trimming: 3 bases; J trimming: 0 bases; junction bases outside the gene matches: 13. The CDR3 contains 17 residues. The chain's CDR3 is CSVEMRAGAGSSYEQYF. CDR3 DNA: TGCAGCGTTGAGATGAGAGCGGGGGCAGGGAGCTCCTACGAGCAGTACTTC.

This clonotype has just a few counts. The chain has TRBV27 and TRBJ2-2; D perhaps matches TRBD2 (6 bases). V lost 7 bases and J 4 bases, leaving 16 bases between the germline ends. Germline assignment: CDR1 MNHEY and CDR2 SMNVEV (reference sequence). The CDR3 length is 15 residues. The DNA of the CDR3 is TGTGCCAGCATTATGAGACTAGGACGCACCGGGGAGCTGTTTTTT. Protein product: CASIMRLGRTGELFF.

This clonotype occurred a few times. The chain recombines TRBV20-1 with TRBJ1-3; D remains unclear. Per the germline V gene, CDR1 is DFQATT and CDR2 is SNEGSKA (reference sequence). The CDR3 is 11 amino acids. The CDR3 reads CAAQALDTIYF. CDR3 sequence (DNA): TGCGCTGCCCAGGCCTTGGACACCATATATTTT.

This clonotype was counted only a few times. CDR3 in amino acids: CSARGPRLAGGRYNEQFF. Here the CDR3 DNA reads TGCAGTGCTAGAGGCCCCCGACTAGCGGGAGGCCGGTACAATGAGCAGTTCTTC. V usage is TRBV20-1 and J usage is TRBJ2-1, with 13 positions matching TRBD2. The germline CDR1 and CDR2 sequences are DFQATT and SNEGSKA (reference sequence). V was pared by 1 base and J by 4 bases, with 10 bases of the junction left unmatched. The CDR3 length is 18 residues.

V gene TRBV27 combines with J gene TRBJ2-4; 7 bases are a match to TRBD1. From germline, CDR1 is MNHEY and CDR2 SMNVEV (reference sequence). Trimming took 3 bases from V and 0 from J; bases not matched to a gene: 8. The CDR3 is 17 residues long. CDR3 DNA sequence: TGTGCCAGCAGTTTCTCCAACAGGGGTCTAGCCAAAAACATTCAGTACTTC. It is translated as CASSFSNRGLAKNIQYF.

The rearrangement joins TRBV15 to TRBJ2-4; no reliable D call. Germline CDR1 LNHNV, CDR2 YYDKDF (reference sequence). The CDR3 consists of 16 residues. V was clipped by 0 bases and J by 1 base, with 10 bases between them. The DNA for the CDR3 is TGTGCCACCAGCAGAGATTCGAGGTTTGCCAAAAACATTCAGTACTTC. Its protein is CATSRDSRFAKNIQYF.

In this sample, this clonotype turned up a few times. The chain uses TRBV6-5 and TRBJ2-7; D is perhaps TRBD1 (6 bases). V shed 0 bases and J shed 1 base, with 19 bases lying between them. Germline V gene lookup returns CDR1 MNHEY and CDR2 SVGAGI. The CDR3 runs to 18 residues. The CDR3 DNA reads TGTGCCAGCAGTTACTCGAGTATTGCGGCGCAGGGGTCCTACGAGCAGTACTTC. Amino acids: CASSYSSIAAQGSYEQYF.

This clonotype was seen repeatedly, ten times or more. V is TRBV25-1 and J is TRBJ2-5, with a tentative D call TRBD2 (5 bases). V gave up 1 base and J gave up 2 bases, with 11 bases separating them. The CDR3 is 15 amino acids. In germline, CDR1 is MGHDK, CDR2 SYGVNS. The CDR3 loop reads CASSEWAEAQETQYF. As DNA, the CDR3 is TGTGCCAGCAGTGAATGGGCGGAGGCTCAAGAGACCCAGTACTTC.

The table lists this clonotype with many counts. The CDR3 region has the DNA TGCGCCAGCAGCTTGGACCCTCTACCATACAATGAGCAGTTCTTC. Its protein is CASSLDPLPYNEQFF. The rearrangement joins TRBV5-1 to TRBJ2-1; D uncertain. This CDR3 has 15 amino acids. V lost 0 bases and J 4 bases, leaving 11 bases between the germline ends. Per germline, CDR1 SGHRS and CDR2 YFSETQ.